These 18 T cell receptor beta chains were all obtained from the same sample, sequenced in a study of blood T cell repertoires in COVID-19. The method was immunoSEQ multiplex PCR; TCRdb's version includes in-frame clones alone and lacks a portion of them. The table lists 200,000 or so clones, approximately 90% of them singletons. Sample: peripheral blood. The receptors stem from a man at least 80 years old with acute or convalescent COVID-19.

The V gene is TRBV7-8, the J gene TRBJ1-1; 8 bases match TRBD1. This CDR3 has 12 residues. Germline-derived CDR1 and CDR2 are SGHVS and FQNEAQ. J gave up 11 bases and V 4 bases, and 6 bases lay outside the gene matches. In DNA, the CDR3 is TGTGCCAGCAGCTCGACAGGGGAAAGTGCTTTCTTT. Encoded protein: CASSSTGESAFF. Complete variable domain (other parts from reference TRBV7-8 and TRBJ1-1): GAGVSQSPRYKVAKRGQDVALRCDPISGHVSLFWYQQALGQGPEFLTYFQNEAQLDKSGLPSDRFFAERPEGSVSTLKIQRTQQEDSAVYLCASSSTGESAFFGQGTRLTVV.

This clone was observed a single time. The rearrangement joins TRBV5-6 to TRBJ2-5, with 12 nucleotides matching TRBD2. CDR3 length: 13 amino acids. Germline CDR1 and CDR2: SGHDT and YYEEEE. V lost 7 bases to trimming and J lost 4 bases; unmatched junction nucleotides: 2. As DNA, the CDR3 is TGTGCCAGCGAGGGACTAGCGGGAGAGACCCAGTACTTC. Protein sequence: CASEGLAGETQYF. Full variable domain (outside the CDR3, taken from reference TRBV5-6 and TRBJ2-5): DAGVTQSPTHLIKTRGQQVTLRCSPKSGHDTVSWYQQALGQGPQFIFQYYEEEERQRGNFPDRFSGHQFPNYSSELNVNALLLGDSALYLCASEGLAGETQYFGPGTRLLVL.

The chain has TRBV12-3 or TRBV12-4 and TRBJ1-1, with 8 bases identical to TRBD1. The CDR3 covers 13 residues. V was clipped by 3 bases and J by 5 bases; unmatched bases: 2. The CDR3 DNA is TGTGCCAGCAGTTTCAGGGGGCAGACTGAAGCTTTCTTT. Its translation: CASSFRGQTEAFF.

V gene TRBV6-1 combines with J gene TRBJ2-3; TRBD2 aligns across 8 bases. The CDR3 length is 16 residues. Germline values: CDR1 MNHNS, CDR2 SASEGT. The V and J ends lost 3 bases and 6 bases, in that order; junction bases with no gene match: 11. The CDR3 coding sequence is TGTGCCAGCAGTGATTGGAGCGGGAGCGCATTGGATACGCAGTATTTT. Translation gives CASSDWSGSALDTQYF.

CDR3 nucleotide sequence: TGTGCCAGCAGCGGGATACCGGGACAAAAGGATTCACCCCTCCACTTT. Its translation is CASSGIPGQKDSPLHF. This chain connects TRBV21-1 to TRBJ1-6; the table's D call, TRBD1, was not checked against the DNA. TRBV21-1 is a known pseudogene. This CDR3 is built from 16 residues.

The DNA for the CDR3 is TGTGCCAGCAGCCCCTTCCGAGGGAGCACCGGGGAGCTGTTTTTT. This encodes CASSPFRGSTGELFF. V usage is TRBV11-3 and J usage is TRBJ2-2; D is possibly TRBD2 (5 bases). CDR3 length: 15 amino acids. Germline CDR1 reads SGHNT; CDR2 reads YENEEA. Trimming took off 5 bases at V and 4 bases at J, with 14 bases between the two ends.

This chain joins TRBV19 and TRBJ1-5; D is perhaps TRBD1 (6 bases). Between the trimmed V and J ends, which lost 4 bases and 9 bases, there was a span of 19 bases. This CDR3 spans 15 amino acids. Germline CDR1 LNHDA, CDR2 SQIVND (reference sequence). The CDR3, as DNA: TGTGCCAGTAGTACCCAAGGACAGTCGGTGCCGCCCCAGCATTTT. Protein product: CASSTQGQSVPPQHF.

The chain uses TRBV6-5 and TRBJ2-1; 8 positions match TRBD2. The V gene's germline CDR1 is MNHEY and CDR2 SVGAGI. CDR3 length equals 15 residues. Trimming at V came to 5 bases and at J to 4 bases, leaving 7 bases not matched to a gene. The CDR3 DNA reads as TGTGCCAGCAGTCAAAGCGGGAGTAGGTACAATGAGCAGTTCTTC. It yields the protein CASSQSGSRYNEQFF.

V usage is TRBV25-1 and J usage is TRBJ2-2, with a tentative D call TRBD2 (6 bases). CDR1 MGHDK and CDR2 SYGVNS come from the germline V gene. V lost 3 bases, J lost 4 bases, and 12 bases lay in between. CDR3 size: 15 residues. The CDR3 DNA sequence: TGTGCCAGCAGTGACGCGGCGGGACTCACCGGGGAGCTGTTTTTT. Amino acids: CASSDAAGLTGELFF.

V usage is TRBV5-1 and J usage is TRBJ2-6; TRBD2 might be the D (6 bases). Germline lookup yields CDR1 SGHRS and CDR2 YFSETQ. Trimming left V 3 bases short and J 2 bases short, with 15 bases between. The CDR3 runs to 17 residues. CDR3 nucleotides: TGCGCCAGCAGCTACGGCGGGACGGTACCTGGGGCCAACGTCCTGACTTTC. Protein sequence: CASSYGGTVPGANVLTF. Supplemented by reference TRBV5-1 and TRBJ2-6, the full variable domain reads KAGVTQTPRYLIKTRGQQVTLSCSPISGHRSVSWYQQTPGQGLQFLFEYFSETQRNKGNFPGRFSGRQFSNSRSEMNVSTLELGDSALYLCASSYGGTVPGANVLTFGAGSRLTVL.

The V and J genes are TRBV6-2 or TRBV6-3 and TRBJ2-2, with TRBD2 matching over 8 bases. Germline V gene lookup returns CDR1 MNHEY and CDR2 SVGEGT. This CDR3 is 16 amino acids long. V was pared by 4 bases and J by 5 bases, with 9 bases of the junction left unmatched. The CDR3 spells CASSSLGGGITGELFF. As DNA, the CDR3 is TGTGCCAGCAGTTCCCTCGGGGGGGGTATTACCGGGGAGCTGTTTTTT.

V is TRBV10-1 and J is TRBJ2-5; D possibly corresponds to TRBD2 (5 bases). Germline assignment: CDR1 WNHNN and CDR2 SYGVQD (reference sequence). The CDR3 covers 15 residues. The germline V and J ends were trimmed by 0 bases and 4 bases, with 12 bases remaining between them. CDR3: CASSESRVGGETQYF. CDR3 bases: TGCGCCAGCAGTGAGTCGAGGGTAGGCGGAGAGACCCAGTACTTC.

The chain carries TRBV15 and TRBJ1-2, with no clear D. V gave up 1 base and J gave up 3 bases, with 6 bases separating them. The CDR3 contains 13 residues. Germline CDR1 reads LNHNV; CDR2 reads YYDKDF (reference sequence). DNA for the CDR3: TGTGCCACCAGCAGAGGACTGGACTATGGCTACACCTTC. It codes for CATSRGLDYGYTF.

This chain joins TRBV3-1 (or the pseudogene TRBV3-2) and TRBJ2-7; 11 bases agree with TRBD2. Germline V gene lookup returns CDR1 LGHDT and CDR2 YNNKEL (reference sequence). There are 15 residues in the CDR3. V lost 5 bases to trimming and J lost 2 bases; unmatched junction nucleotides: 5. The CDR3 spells CASSDTSGSPYEQYF. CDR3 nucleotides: TGTGCCAGCAGCGATACTAGCGGGAGTCCCTACGAGCAGTACTTC.

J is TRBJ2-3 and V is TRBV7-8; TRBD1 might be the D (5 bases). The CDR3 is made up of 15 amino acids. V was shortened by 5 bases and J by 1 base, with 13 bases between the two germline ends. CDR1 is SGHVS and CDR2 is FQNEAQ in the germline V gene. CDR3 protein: CASSRDATGTDTQYF. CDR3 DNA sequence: TGTGCCAGCAGCCGAGATGCGACAGGCACAGATACGCAGTATTTT.

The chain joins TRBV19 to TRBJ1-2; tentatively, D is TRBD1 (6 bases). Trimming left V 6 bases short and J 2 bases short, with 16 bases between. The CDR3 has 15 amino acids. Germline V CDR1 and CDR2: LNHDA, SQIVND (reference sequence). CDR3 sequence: CASSRGSLDNYGYTF. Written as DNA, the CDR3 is TGTGCCAGTAGCAGGGGATCGCTTGACAACTATGGCTACACCTTC.

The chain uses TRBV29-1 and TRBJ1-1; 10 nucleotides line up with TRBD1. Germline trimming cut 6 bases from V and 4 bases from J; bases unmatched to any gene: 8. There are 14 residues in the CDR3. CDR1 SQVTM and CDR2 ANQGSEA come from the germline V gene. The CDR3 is CSVGGDRGRTEAFF. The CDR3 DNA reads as TGCAGCGTGGGAGGTGACAGGGGGCGCACTGAAGCTTTCTTT.

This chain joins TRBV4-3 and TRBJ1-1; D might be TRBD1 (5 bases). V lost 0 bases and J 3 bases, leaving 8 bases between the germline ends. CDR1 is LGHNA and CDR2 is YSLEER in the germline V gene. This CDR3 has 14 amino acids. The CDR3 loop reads CASSQDGGYTEAFF. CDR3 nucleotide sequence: TGCGCCAGCAGCCAAGACGGGGGGTACACTGAAGCTTTCTTT.